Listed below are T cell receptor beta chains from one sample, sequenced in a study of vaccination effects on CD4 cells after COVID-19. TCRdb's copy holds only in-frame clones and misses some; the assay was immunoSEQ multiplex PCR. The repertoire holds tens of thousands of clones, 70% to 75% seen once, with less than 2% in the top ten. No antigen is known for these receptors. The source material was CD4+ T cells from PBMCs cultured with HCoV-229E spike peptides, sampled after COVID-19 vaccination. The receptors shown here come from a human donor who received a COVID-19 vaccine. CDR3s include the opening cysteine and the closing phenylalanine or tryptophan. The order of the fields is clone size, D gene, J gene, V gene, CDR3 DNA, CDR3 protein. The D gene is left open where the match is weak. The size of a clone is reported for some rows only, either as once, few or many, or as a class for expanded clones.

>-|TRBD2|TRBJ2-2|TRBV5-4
TGTGCCAGCAGCCTGGGACTAGCGAACGCCGGGGAGCTGTTTTTT
CASSLGLANAGELFF
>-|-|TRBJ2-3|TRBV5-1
TGCGCCAGCAGCTTTCTAGCATCTTACACAGATACGCAGTATTTT
CASSFLASYTDTQYF
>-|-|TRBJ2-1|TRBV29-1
TGCAGCGTTTATGGAGGGGGCCATTACAATGAGCAGTTCTTC
CSVYGGGHYNEQFF
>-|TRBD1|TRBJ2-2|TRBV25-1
TGTGCCAGCAGGCCGACAGGGGGGGATTCGGCCGGGGAGCTGTTTTTT
CASRPTGGDSAGELFF
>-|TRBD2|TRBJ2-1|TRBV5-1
TGCGCCAGCAGCTTCCAGGGCTCCACGATGGGACTATACAATGAGCAGTTCTTC
CASSFQGSTMGLYNEQFF
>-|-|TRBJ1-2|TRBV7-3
TGTGCCAGCAGCTTTGGACGGGACTATGGCTACACCTTC
CASSFGRDYGYTF
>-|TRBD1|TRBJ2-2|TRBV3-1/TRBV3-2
TGTGCCAGCAGCCCCGGGACAGGGAACACCGGGGAGCTGTTTTTT
CASSPGTGNTGELFF
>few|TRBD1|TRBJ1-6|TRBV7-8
TGTGCCAGCAGCACCAGAGGCAGGGGGAATTCACCCCTCCACTTT
CASSTRGRGNSPLHF
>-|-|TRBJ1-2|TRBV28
TGTGCCAGCAGCCGCTATGGCTACACCTTC
CASSRYGYTF
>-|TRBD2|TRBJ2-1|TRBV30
TGTGCCTGGAGCGCCTTAGGGGCGGGGGGGAGCGATGAGCAGTTCTTC
CAWSALGAGGSDEQFF
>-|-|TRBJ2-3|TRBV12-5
TGTGCTAGTGGTTTGGTAGAGGATGGACAGTTGAACACAGATACGCAGTATTTT
CASGLVEDGQLNTDTQYF
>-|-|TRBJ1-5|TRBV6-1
TGTGCCAGCAGTGAATTTTCCGGCAGCGTCAGCAATCAGCCCCAGCATTTT
CASSEFSGSVSNQPQHF
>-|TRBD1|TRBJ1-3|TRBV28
TGTGCCAGCAGCCGGGGGACAGGGTTGGGGCACACCATATATTTT
CASSRGTGLGHTIYF
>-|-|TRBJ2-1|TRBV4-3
TGCGCCAGCAGCCAGGGTGACGGAAGAAACAATGGGCAGTTCTTC
CASSQGDGRNNGQFF
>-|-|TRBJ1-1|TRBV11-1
TGTGCCAGCAGCTTTTCAGGGACCACTGAAGCTTTCTTT
CASSFSGTTEAFF
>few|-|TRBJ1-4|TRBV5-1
TGCGCCAGCAGCTTGGGCAGGACCAGGGAAAAACTGTTTTTT
CASSLGRTREKLFF
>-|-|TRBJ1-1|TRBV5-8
TGTGCCAGCAACATGATGGAGGCGAACACTGAAGCTTTCTTT
CASNMMEANTEAFF
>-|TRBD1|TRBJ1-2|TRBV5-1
TGCGCCAGCAGCTTGGAGACAGGGACAGGCGGGGGCTACACCTTC
CASSLETGTGGGYTF
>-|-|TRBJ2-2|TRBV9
TGTGCCAGCAGCGTAGGGGTTGGGTTCACCGGGGAGCTGTTTTTT
CASSVGVGFTGELFF
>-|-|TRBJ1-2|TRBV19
TGTGCCAGTAGTCCCGCGGACATTAACTATGGCTACACCTTC
CASSPADINYGYTF
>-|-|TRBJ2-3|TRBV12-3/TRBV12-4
TGTGCCAGCAGTTTTTTGGATACGCAGTATTTT
CASSFLDTQYF
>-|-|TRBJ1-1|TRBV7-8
TGTGCCAGCAGCTTAGGACAGGTTGAGAACACTGAAGCTTTCTTT
CASSLGQVENTEAFF
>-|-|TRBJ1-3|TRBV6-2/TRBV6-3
TGTGCCAGCAGTTACTCCGCAGCTGACGAGGGAAACACCATATATTTT
CASSYSAADEGNTIYF
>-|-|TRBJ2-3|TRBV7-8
TGTGCCAGCAGCTTCTGGACGCAAACAGATACGCAGTATTTT
CASSFWTQTDTQYF
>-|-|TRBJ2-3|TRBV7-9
TGTGCCAGCAGCCCCTTCCCAAGGGGATTCACAGATACGCAGTATTTT
CASSPFPRGFTDTQYF
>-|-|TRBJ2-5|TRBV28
TGTGCCAGCAGTCAAACCGGGACTCCAAAAGAGACCCAGTACTTC
CASSQTGTPKETQYF
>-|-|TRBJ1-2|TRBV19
TGTGCCAGTAGTCCCGGGCTGGACGGTTGGGGCTACACCTTC
CASSPGLDGWGYTF
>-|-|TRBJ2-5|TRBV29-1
TGCAGCGCGGGGGCCCAAGAGACCCAGTACTTC
CSAGAQETQYF
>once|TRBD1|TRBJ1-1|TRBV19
TGTGCCAGTAGTATAGACAGGGGGGAGATTATGAACACTGAAGCTTTCTTT
CASSIDRGEIMNTEAFF
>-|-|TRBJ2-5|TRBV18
TGTGCCAGCTCACTGCAAGAGACCCAGTACTTC
CASSLQETQYF
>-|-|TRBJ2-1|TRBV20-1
TGCAGTGCTAGTTCGGGACCGCGCAATGAGCAGTTCTTC
CSASSGPRNEQFF
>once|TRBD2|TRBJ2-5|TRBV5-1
TGCGCCAGCAGCGTGACTAGCGGGGGGGCCGGAGAGACCCAGTACTTC
CASSVTSGGAGETQYF
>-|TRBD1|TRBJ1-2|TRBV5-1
TGCGCCAGCAGCTTGCCTGGGACAGGGGTGAGCTATGGCTACACCTTC
CASSLPGTGVSYGYTF
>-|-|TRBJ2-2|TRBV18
TGTGCCAGCTCATCAGGGGCCCAGAACACCGGGGAGCTGTTTTTT
CASSSGAQNTGELFF
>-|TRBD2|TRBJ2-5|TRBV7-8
TGTGCCAGCAGCTTATATGCGGGGGGGGAGACCCAGTACTTC
CASSLYAGGETQYF
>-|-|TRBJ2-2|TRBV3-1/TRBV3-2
TGTGCCAGCAGCCAAGCGCTCAGATTTGGAAACACCGGGGAGCTGTTTTTT
CASSQALRFGNTGELFF
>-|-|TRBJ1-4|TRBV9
TGTGCCAGCAGCGCGACCCAGAGTGGTGAAAAACTGTTTTTT
CASSATQSGEKLFF
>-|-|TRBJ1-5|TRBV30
TGTGCCTGGAGTGTGATCGGGAGCCGCTATAGCAATCAGCCCCAGCATTTT
CAWSVIGSRYSNQPQHF
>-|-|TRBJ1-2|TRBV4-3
TGCGCCAGCAGCCAAGAAGAGGGACGGACGGAAAGCTATGGCTACACCTTC
CASSQEEGRTESYGYTF
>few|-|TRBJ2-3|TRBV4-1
TGCGCCAGCAGCCGAGGTGGGTGGGCAGATACGCAGTATTTT
CASSRGGWADTQYF
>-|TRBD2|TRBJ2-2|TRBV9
TGTGCCAGCAGCGCCACTCTTGCGGGGGCCGGGGAGCTGTTTTTT
CASSATLAGAGELFF
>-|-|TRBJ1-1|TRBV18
TGTGCCAGCTCACCCGGGGGAGGGACAGCTTTCTTT
CASSPGGGTAFF
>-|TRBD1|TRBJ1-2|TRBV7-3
TGTGCCAGCAGCCTACAGGGGAACTATGGCTACACCTTC
CASSLQGNYGYTF
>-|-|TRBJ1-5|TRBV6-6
TGTGCCAGCAGCACGTACAGCGATCAGCCCCAGCATTTT
CASSTYSDQPQHF
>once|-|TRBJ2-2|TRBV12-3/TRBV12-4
TGTGCCAGCAGTTTTCCTGGCGGGGAGCTGTTTTTT
CASSFPGGELFF
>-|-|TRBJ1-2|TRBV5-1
TGCGCCAGCAGCGAAGGACCACAGGGAAATGGGGGCTACACCTTC
CASSEGPQGNGGYTF
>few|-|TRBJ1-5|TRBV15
TGTGCCACCAGCAGATACAGGGAATCCTCAAGCAATCAGCCCCAGCATTTT
CATSRYRESSSNQPQHF